This T cell receptor (beta chain) comes out of a study of T cell repertoires in cytomegalovirus infection. Study at large: CMV epitopes in the study were HLA-C-restricted (recently identified) and HLA-B-restricted (well studied). TCR beta signatures that were public indicated CMV infection and matching HLA type. Findings and caveats of the study: Across the ex vivo response, the dominant clonotypes were HLA-C-restricted CMV-specific TCR beta clonotypes. Carriers of CMV plus the relevant HLA were identified by cumulative public TCR beta family frequency.

In germline, CDR1 is MGHRA, CDR2 YSYEKL. The CDR3 is made up of 16 amino acids. Only a few counts were recorded for this clonotype. Its antigen is currently unknown. The junction departs from germline at one end; a sequencing error may be responsible. TCRdb recomputed calls from the reads with MiXCR, one row per CDR3 protein. The sample yields roughly 570,000 distinct CDR3 sequences, just under 40% seen once. The clonotype was recovered from a human donor in good health (CMV status not recorded). Some clones in this sample may be carry-over from other donors' samples. V is TRBV4-1 and J is TRBJ2-3; 8 bases are shared with TRBD2. This material consisted of cultured PBMCs, taken from culture after CMV antigen stimulation. The CDR3 sequence is CASSPPLGGGTDTQYF. The CDR3 bases are TGTGCCAGCAGCCCCCCTCTCGGGGGGGGGACAGATACGCAGTATTTT.